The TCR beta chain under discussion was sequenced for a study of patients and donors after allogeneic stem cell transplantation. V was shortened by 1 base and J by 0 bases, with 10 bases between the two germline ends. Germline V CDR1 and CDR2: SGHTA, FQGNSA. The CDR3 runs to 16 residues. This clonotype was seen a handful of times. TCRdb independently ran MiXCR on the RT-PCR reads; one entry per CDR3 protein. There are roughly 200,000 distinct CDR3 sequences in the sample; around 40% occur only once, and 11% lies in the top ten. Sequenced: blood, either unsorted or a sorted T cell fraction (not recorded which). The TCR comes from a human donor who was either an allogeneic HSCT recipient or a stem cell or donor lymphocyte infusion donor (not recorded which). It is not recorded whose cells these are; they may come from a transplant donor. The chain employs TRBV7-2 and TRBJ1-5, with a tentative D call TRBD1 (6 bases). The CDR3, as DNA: TGTGCCAGCAGCTTAGGGGGGGCGTATAGCAATCAGCCCCAGCATTTT. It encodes CASSLGGAYSNQPQHF. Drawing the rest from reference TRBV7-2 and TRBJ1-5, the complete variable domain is GAGVSQSPSNKVTEKGKDVELRCDPISGHTALYWYRQSLGQGLEFLIYFQGNSAPDKSGLPSDRFSAERTGGSVSTLTIQRTQQEDSAVYLCASSLGGAYSNQPQHFGDGTRLSIL.